The sequence of this T cell receptor beta chain was determined in a study of blood T cell repertoires in COVID-19. Produced via immunoSEQ multiplex PCR; TCRdb's table is partial and in-frame only. Of about 310,000 clones detected, roughly 89% appear once; the ten largest clones hold around 0.97%. The V end lost 1 base, the J end lost 3 bases, and 7 bases lay between the germline ends. The CDR3 is made up of 13 amino acids. From germline, CDR1 is SQVTM and CDR2 ANQGSEA. This receptor was taken from a woman in her thirties or forties with COVID-19, enrolled during active disease. The chain employs TRBV29-1 and TRBJ1-3; D gene unclear. Specimen: peripheral blood. The CDR3 spells CSVEAQFGNTIYF. DNA for the CDR3: TGCAGCGTTGAAGCACAGTTTGGAAACACCATATATTTT.